What follows is one T cell receptor beta chain and its context. The antigen is not known. The source of the sample is a study of T cells after yellow fever vaccination. On the study more broadly: Fractions low in cell number were prepared with SMART-Seq v4 Ultra Low Input.

The CDR3 loop spans 15 amino acids. Germline V gene sequence: CDR1 LNHNV, CDR2 YYDKDF (reference sequence). Germline trimming cut 0 bases from V and 4 bases from J; bases unmatched to any gene: 5. The study made its TCR cDNA through 5'RACE template switching. That step introduced a universal primer site along with UMIs. In TCRdb, the 5' RACE reads were re-called with MiXCR into one record per CDR3 protein. The sample has hundreds of thousands of distinct CDR3 sequences, roughly a sixth seen once. Study-level points and caveats: Weaker overall, the secondary response nonetheless peaked faster (day 5 versus 15). Shared CD4/CD8 clonotypes were a small share, likely from convergent recombination.

This receptor was taken from a man aged 18 to 30 who received the YFV17D yellow fever vaccine. The sequencing here drew on PBMCs, taken about 5 days after the first yellow fever vaccination. The chain has TRBV15 and TRBJ1-2; 7 nucleotides line up with TRBD1. The CDR3 loop is CATSRDPGTAYGYTF. DNA of the CDR3: TGTGCCACCAGCAGAGATCCAGGGACAGCCTATGGCTACACCTTC.